The T cell receptor beta chain described here comes from a study of shared clonotypes between healthy human individuals. CDR3 length: 14 amino acids. Germline V gene data show CDR1 as WNHNN and CDR2 as SYGVQD (reference sequence). V was pared by 5 bases and J by 0 bases, with 10 bases between. Overall study results and limits: A reduction in generation probabilities was seen for non-shared clonotypes relative to those shared by all four donors. In a handful of donors, about 5% of naive CD4 clonotypes appeared in common.

As for this clone: Its matching antigen is unknown.

In the source study's methods: There were no quality scores in the junction-only immunoSEQ sequences, so filtering differed. The assay was immunoSEQ multiplex PCR, and TCRdb's table has in-frame clones only and misses some. The V and J calls and clone size come from that table; D and trimming were worked out from the DNA. The table lists more than 1,200,000 clones, less than 99% of them singletons. Sequenced material: naive CD4+ T cells sorted from blood. Subset reported: CD45RA+ positively selected. V gene TRBV10-1 combines with J gene TRBJ2-5; a possible D gene is TRBD1 (6 bases). The sequence was collected from a man aged 25-45 years in good health. The CDR3 here is CASSTGQNQETQYF. In DNA form, the CDR3 reads TGCGCCAGCAGTACAGGGCAGAACCAAGAGACCCAGTACTTC.